This T cell receptor (beta chain) was profiled in a study of molecular identifiers for immune sequencing clone quantification. J was trimmed by 0 bases and V by 0 bases; bases with no gene match: 4. Germline V gene lookup returns CDR1 LGHNA and CDR2 YSLEER. The CDR3 is 17 residues long. TCRdb used MiXCR to reprocess the PCR reads, holding one entry per CDR3 protein. The data contain about 500,000 distinct CDR3 sequences, roughly 24% of them singletons. Researchers sorted naive CD8 T cells as cells that were CD8+CD4-CCR7+CD45RA+. Turning to this clonotype: Antigen specificity is unknown.

Study conclusions and caveats: For highly expanded clones, sizes could be underestimated when identical TCR molecules share a barcode.

The source is a human donor in good health. Some libraries in this study had Jurkat cell RNA spiked in. The V gene is TRBV4-3, the J gene TRBJ2-3; 9 nucleotides match TRBD2. Sequencing used naive CD8+ T cells from blood, with Jurkat cell RNA spiked in. This sample's subset: FACS-sorted CD8+CD4-CCR7+CD45RA+ naive T cells. The CDR3 DNA reads TGCGCCAGCAGCCAAGACCTAGCGGGGACTAGCACAGATACGCAGTATTTT. Translation: CASSQDLAGTSTDTQYF.